This T cell receptor beta chain was found in a study of shared clonotypes between healthy human individuals. The data were produced by immunoSEQ multiplex PCR, yet TCRdb's version contains in-frame clones alone and is incomplete. The data contain about 1 million clones, 70% to 80% of them seen just once; the ten biggest clones take up approximately 0.56%. The CDR3 is 20 residues long. J gave up 1 base and V 4 bases, and 17 bases lay outside the gene matches. HIV-negative, healthy adults without recent acute infections or vaccinations were the donors. V and J are TRBV5-3 and TRBJ2-3; 11 nucleotides line up with TRBD1. TRBV5-3 is known as an ORF, though its function is uncertain. The sample taken for sequencing was memory CD4+ T cells from PBMCs. Subset here: CD45RA-negative fraction. The source is a man between 18 and 29 years old in good health. Some clones in this sample may be carry-over from other donors' samples. The CDR3 DNA reads as TGTGCCAGAAGCCGATACCCCGGACAGGGGGCTTTCCCTGGCACAGATACGCAGTATTTT. This translates into CARSRYPGQGAFPGTDTQYF.